This record looks at one T cell receptor beta chain sequence and its context. Enrolled during active infection, Seattle patients were then followed longitudinally. The sample is drawn from a study of blood T cell repertoires in COVID-19. Study background: Samples of COVID-19 (acute and convalescent) were obtained from the United States, Italy and Spain. Nucleic acid was either cDNA or gDNA, and it came from T cells, B-cell-depleted T cells, or PBMCs.

Study processing details: Amplification of reference gene primers provided the estimated nucleated cell counts. The table came from immunoSEQ multiplex PCR; TCRdb's copy has only in-frame clones and leaves some out. D and trimming were read from the DNA, whereas the V and J calls and clone size are those reported in that table. The sample carries fewer than 250,000 clones, 80% to 90% recorded once. The sample was peripheral blood. The receptor comes from a man aged 30 to 39 with COVID-19, enrolled during active disease.

Written as DNA, the CDR3 is TGCGCCAGCAGTGAGTCGATGACAGGGGGCGCCTACAATGAGCAGTTCTTC. It encodes CASSESMTGGAYNEQFF. The chain joins TRBV10-2 to TRBJ2-1; 10 bases agree with TRBD1. The CDR3 has 17 amino acids. Germline V gene sequence: CDR1 WSHSY, CDR2 SAAADI. Trimming at V came to 0 bases and at J to 2 bases, leaving 4 bases not matched to a gene.